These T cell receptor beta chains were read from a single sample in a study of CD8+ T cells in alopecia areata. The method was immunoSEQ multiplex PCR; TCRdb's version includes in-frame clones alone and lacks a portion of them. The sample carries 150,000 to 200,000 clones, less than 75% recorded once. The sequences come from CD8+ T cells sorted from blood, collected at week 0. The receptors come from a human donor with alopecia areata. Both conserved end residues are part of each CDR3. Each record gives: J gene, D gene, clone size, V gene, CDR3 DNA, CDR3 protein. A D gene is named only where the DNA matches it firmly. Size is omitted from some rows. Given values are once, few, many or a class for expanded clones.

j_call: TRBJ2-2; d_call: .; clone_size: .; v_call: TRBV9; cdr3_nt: TGTGCCAGCAGCGTAGGTGGGGACACCGGGGAGCTGTTTTTT; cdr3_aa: CASSVGGDTGELFF
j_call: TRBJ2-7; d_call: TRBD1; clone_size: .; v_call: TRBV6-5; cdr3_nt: TGTGCCAGCAGGGGAGGACAGGGCAGGCAGTACTTC; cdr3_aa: CASRGGQGRQYF
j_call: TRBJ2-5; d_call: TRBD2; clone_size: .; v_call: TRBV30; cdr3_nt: TGTGCCTGGAGTGTACTAGCGGGACCTGCCTTCTCCCAAGAGACCCAGTACTTC; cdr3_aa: CAWSVLAGPAFSQETQYF
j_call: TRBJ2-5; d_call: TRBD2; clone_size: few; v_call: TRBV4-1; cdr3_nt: TGCGCCAGCAGTCACGGGACTACCAACCAAGAGACCCAGTACTTC; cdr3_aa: CASSHGTTNQETQYF
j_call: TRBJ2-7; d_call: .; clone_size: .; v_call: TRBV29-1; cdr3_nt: TGCAGCGCCTCGGGACAATACGAGCAGTACTTC; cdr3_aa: CSASGQYEQYF
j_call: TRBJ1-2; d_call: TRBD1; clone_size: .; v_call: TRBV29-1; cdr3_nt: TGCACCAAACAGGAGGGACAGGGGACGGATGGCTACACCTTC; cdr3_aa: CTKQEGQGTDGYTF
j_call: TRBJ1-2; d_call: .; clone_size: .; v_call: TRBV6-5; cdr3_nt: TGTGCCAGCAGTTACGTGTTTGCAGGGGAACCTTATGGCTACACCTTC; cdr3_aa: CASSYVFAGEPYGYTF
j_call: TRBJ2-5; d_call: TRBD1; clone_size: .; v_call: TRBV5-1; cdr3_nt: TGCGCCAGCAGCTTGGTACAGGGGGAGACCCAGTACTTC; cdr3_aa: CASSLVQGETQYF
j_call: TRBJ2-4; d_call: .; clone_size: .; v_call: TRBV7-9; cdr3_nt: TGTGCCAGCAGCTTAGGATTAGGGATCAAACGCATTCAGTACTTC; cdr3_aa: CASSLGLGIKRIQYF
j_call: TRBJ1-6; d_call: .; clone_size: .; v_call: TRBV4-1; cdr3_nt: TGCGCCAGCAGCCAAGATTTGGCAGGGCGTAATTCACCCCTCCACTTT; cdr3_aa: CASSQDLAGRNSPLHF
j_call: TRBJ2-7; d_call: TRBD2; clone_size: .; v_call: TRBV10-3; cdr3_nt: TGTGCCATCAGTGAGACTATGGCTAGCGGCGCCTACGAGCAGTACTTC; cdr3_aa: CAISETMASGAYEQYF
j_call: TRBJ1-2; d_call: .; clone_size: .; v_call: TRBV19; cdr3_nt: TGTGCCAGTAGTATCGGGTATGGCTACACCTTC; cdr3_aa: CASSIGYGYTF
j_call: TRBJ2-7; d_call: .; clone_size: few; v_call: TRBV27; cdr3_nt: TGTGCCAGCAGTCCGGGACTCCTTTCCTACGAGCAGTACTTC; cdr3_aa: CASSPGLLSYEQYF
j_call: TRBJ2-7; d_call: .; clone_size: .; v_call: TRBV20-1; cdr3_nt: TGCAGTGCATCGTCTCCGGGAGAGCAGTACTTC; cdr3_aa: CSASSPGEQYF
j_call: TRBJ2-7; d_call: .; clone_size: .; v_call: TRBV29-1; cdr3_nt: TGCAGCGTTGAGACAGCGAAAGAGCAGTACTTC; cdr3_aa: CSVETAKEQYF
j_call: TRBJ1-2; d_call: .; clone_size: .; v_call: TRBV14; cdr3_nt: TGTGCCAGCAGCCTGCTTCGGCGGGGATCGGACTATGGCTACACCTTC; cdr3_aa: CASSLLRRGSDYGYTF
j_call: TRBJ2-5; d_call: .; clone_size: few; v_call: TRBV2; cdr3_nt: TGTGCCAGCAGAGAAGCATACGCAGAGACCCAGTACTTC; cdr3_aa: CASREAYAETQYF
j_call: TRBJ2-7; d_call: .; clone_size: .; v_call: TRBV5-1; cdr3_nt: TGCGCCAGCAGCTTGGACGGATTACCCTACGAGCAGTACTTC; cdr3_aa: CASSLDGLPYEQYF
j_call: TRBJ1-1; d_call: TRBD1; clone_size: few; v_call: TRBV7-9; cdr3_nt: TGTGCCAGCAGCTTAGGAGGGGGCTCGACTGAAGCTTTCTTT; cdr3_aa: CASSLGGGSTEAFF
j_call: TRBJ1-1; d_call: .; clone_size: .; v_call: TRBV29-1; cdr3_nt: TGCAGCGTTGAGTCTGACACTGAAGCTTTCTTT; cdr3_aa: CSVESDTEAFF
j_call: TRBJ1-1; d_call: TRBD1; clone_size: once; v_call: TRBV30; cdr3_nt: TGTGCCTGGAGTTCCGGGACAGGGACGAACACTGAAGCTTTCTTT; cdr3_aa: CAWSSGTGTNTEAFF